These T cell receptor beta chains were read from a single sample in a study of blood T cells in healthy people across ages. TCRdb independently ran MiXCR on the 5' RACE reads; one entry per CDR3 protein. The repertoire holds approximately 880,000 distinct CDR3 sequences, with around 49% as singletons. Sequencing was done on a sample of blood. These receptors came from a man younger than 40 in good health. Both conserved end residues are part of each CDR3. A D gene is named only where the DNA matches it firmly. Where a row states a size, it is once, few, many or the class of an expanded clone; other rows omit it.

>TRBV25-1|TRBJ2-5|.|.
CASSESVPGPYGQYF
TGTGCCAGCAGTGAATCGGTCCCGGGACCGTACGGGCAGTACTTC
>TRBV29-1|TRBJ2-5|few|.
CSVGGDIQETQYF
TGCAGCGTTGGGGGGGACATCCAAGAGACCCAGTACTTC
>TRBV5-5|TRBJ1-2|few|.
CASTISQGNYGYTF
TGTGCCAGCACCATATCCCAGGGGAACTATGGCTACACCTTC
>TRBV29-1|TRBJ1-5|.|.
CSVDGHPSNQPQHF
TGCAGCGTTGACGGACACCCTAGCAATCAGCCCCAGCATTTT
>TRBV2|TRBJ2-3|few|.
CASSDQRLSTDTQYF
TGTGCCAGCAGTGATCAGCGGCTAAGCACAGATACGCAGTATTTT
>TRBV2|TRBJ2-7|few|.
CASNDGDRYEQYF
TGTGCCAGCAATGATGGGGATCGCTACGAGCAGTACTTC
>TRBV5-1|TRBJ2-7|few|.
CASSLEWGPNEQYF
TGCGCCAGCAGCTTGGAATGGGGTCCCAACGAGCAGTACTTC
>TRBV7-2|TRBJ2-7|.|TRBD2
CASSSGLAGVDEQYF
TGTGCCAGCAGCTCGGGACTAGCGGGGGTCGACGAGCAGTACTTC
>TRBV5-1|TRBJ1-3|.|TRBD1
CASSFGTGGTGNTIYF
TGCGCCAGCAGCTTTGGGACAGGAGGGACTGGAAACACCATATATTTT
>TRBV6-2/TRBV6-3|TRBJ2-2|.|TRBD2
CASRPSGGGNTGELFF
TGTGCCAGCAGACCTAGCGGGGGGGGTAACACCGGGGAGCTGTTTTTT
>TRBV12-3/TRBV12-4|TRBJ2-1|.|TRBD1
CASSHRGWYEQFF
TGTGCCAGCAGTCACAGGGGATGGTATGAGCAGTTCTTC
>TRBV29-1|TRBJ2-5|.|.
CSVPPGTGEQYF
TGCAGCGTTCCCCCCGGGACGGGAGAGCAGTACTTC
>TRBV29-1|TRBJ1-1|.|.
CSVNQQGNTEAFF
TGCAGCGTTAACCAACAGGGGAACACTGAAGCTTTCTTT
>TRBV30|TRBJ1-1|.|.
CAWRVRAGFTEAFF
TGTGCCTGGAGGGTCAGGGCCGGGTTCACTGAAGCTTTCTTT
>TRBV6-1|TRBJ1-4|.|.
CASSPTIQGSTNEKLFF
TGTGCCAGCAGTCCAACGATTCAGGGATCAACTAATGAAAAACTGTTTTTT
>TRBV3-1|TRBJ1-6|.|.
CASSQDYGTKPLHF
TGTGCCAGCAGCCAAGATTACGGGACTAAACCCCTCCACTTT
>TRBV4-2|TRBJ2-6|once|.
CASSQPLSRGSLVSGANVLTF
TGTGCCAGCAGCCAACCGCTCAGTAGGGGGTCACTAGTCTCTGGGGCCAACGTCCTGACTTTC
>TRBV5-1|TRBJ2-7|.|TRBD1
CASSLEDRDHEQYF
TGCGCCAGCAGCTTGGAAGACAGGGACCACGAGCAGTACTTC
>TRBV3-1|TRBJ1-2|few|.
CASSQVTDYTF
TGTGCCAGCAGCCAAGTGACGGACTACACCTTC
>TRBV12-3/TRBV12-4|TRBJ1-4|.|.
CASSGTWDYEKLFF
TGTGCCAGCAGTGGGACCTGGGATTACGAAAAACTGTTTTTT
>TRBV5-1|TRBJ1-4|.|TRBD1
CASSSTDRDNEKLFF
TGCGCCAGCAGCTCAACAGACAGGGATAATGAAAAACTGTTTTTT
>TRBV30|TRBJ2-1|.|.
CAWSGGAEDEQFF
TGTGCCTGGAGTGGAGGAGCCGAGGATGAGCAGTTCTTC
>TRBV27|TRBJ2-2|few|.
CASRLRPGRGRTGELFF
TGTGCCAGCCGTTTAAGGCCGGGACGAGGAAGGACCGGGGAGCTGTTTTTT
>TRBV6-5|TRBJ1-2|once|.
CASSYSGADGYTF
TGTGCCAGCAGTTACTCGGGCGCAGATGGCTACACCTTC
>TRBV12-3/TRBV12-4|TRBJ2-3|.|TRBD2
CASSPGLAVLGDMQYF
TGTGCCAGCAGTCCGGGACTAGCGGTTTTAGGAGATATGCAGTATTTT
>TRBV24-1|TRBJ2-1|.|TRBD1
CATRDDRVNEQFF
TGTGCCACCAGGGATGACAGGGTCAATGAGCAGTTCTTC
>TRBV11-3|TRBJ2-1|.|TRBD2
CASSPRPGTSGSSYNEQFF
TGTGCCAGCAGCCCTCGCCCCGGGACTAGCGGTAGCTCCTACAATGAGCAGTTCTTC
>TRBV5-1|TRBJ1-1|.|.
CASSLEQGRNTEAFF
TGCGCCAGCAGCTTGGAGCAGGGTCGGAACACTGAAGCTTTCTTT
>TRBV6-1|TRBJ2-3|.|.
CASTQGDTTDTQYF
TGTGCCAGCACCCAAGGGGACACTACAGATACGCAGTATTTT
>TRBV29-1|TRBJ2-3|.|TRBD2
CSVETSGGITDTQYF
TGCAGCGTTGAAACTAGCGGGGGGATCACAGATACGCAGTATTTT
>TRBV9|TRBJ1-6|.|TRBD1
CASSAGQGYYNSPLHF
TGTGCCAGCAGCGCGGGACAGGGCTACTATAATTCACCCCTCCACTTT
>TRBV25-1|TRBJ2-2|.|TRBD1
CASSGDRGRRTGELFF
TGTGCCAGCAGTGGGGACAGGGGGCGACGTACCGGGGAGCTGTTTTTT
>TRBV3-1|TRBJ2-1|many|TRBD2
CASSPAWSGANEQFF
TGTGCCAGCAGCCCCGCGTGGAGCGGGGCGAATGAGCAGTTCTTC
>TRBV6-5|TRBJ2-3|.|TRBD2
CASSYSTRGLAGGRDTQYF
TGTGCCAGCAGTTACTCGACCCGGGGACTAGCGGGGGGCAGGGATACGCAGTATTTT
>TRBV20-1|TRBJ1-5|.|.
CSARQSVISNQPQHF
TGCAGTGCTAGGCAGTCCGTCATCAGCAATCAGCCCCAGCATTTT
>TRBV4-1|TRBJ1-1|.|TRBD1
CASSHPGQGLTEAFF
TGCGCCAGCAGCCACCCGGGACAGGGACTTACTGAAGCTTTCTTT
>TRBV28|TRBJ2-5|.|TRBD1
CASSPMALTGVGEQYF
TGTGCCAGCAGTCCGATGGCTCTGACAGGGGTAGGTGAGCAGTACTTC
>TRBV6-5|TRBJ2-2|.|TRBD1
CASSYSKQGIGELFF
TGTGCCAGCAGTTACTCTAAACAGGGGATCGGGGAGCTGTTTTTT
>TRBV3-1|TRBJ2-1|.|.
CASNGGGPYNEQFF
TGTGCCAGTAACGGAGGGGGACCCTACAATGAGCAGTTCTTC
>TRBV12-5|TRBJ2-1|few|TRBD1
CASGLDRVLLNEQFF
TGTGCTAGTGGCCTAGACAGGGTATTACTCAATGAGCAGTTCTTC
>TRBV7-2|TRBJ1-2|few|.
CASSPGAGHGYTF
TGTGCCAGCAGCCCGGGGGCTGGCCATGGCTACACCTTC